The 14 T cell receptor beta chains below all came from one sample that was sequenced in a study of blood T cell repertoires in COVID-19. TCRdb's table, derived via immunoSEQ multiplex PCR, lists solely in-frame clones and lacks some. Of roughly 410,000 clones detected, 89% appear once; the ten largest clones hold around 1.3%. The material sequenced was peripheral blood. All receptors derive from a man in his forties or fifties with acute or convalescent COVID-19.

This clone was recorded once. This chain uses TRBV2 with TRBJ2-4; TRBD2 is a possible D gene (5 bases). Trimming left V 6 bases short and J 2 bases short, with 17 bases between. This CDR3 comprises 16 residues. In germline, CDR1 is SNHLY, CDR2 FYNNEI. CDR3 nucleotides: TGTGCCAGCAGGAGGAGGACGGTCAAGACCAAAAACATTCAGTACTTC. This codes for CASRRRTVKTKNIQYF.

The chain joins TRBV9 to TRBJ2-1; TRBD2 matches at 13 bases. The CDR3 extends over 19 amino acids. Germline assignment: CDR1 SGDLS and CDR2 YYNGEE. The V and J ends lost 4 bases and 0 bases, in that order; junction bases with no gene match: 10. CDR3 bases: TGTGCCAGCAGCCTGGGGGGACTAGCGGGGAGTAGCTCCTACAATGAGCAGTTCTTC. It is translated as CASSLGGLAGSSSYNEQFF.

This clone turned up a few times. This chain links TRBV6-6 with TRBJ2-7; TRBD2 agrees at 8 bases. The germline CDR1 and CDR2 sequences are MNHNY and SVGAGI (reference sequence). Unmatched junction bases numbered 6, after V lost 7 bases and J lost 4 bases. The CDR3 consists of 13 residues. This CDR3 reads CASIRVAGYEQYF. The CDR3 DNA sequence: TGTGCCAGCATCCGGGTAGCGGGGTACGAGCAGTACTTC.

DNA of the CDR3: TGTGCCAGCAGCCCAGGACAGGGCCATCAGCCCCAGCATTTT. Protein sequence: CASSPGQGHQPQHF. This chain uses TRBV7-2 with TRBJ1-5; 8 positions match TRBD1. The CDR3 runs to 14 residues. Germline loops: CDR1 SGHTA, CDR2 FQGNSA. The J segment lost 5 bases and the V segment lost 5 bases, leaving 5 bases of the junction unmatched. The whole variable domain, filled in from reference TRBV7-2 and TRBJ1-5, reads GAGVSQSPSNKVTEKGKDVELRCDPISGHTALYWYRQSLGQGLEFLIYFQGNSAPDKSGLPSDRFSAERTGGSVSTLTIQRTQQEDSAVYLCASSPGQGHQPQHFGDGTRLSIL.

The chain recombines TRBV4-2 with TRBJ1-1; the D gene is possibly TRBD1 (6 bases). CDR1 and CDR2 from the germline V gene are LGHNA and YNFKEQ. V dropped 4 bases and J dropped 4 bases, with 13 bases sitting between them. The CDR3 sequence is 14 residues long. The CDR3: CASSLGTSGTEAFF. The DNA for the CDR3 is TGTGCCAGCAGCCTGGGGACAAGCGGCACTGAAGCTTTCTTT.

V usage is TRBV15 and J usage is TRBJ2-7, with 8 bases fitting TRBD2. V dropped 1 base and J dropped 5; count of bases not matched to a gene: 10. CDR3 length: 16 amino acids. The V gene's germline CDR1 is LNHNV and CDR2 YYDKDF (reference sequence). The CDR3 is CATSRGFKSGGNEQYF. The CDR3 DNA reads as TGTGCCACCAGCAGAGGTTTTAAGAGCGGGGGCAACGAGCAGTACTTC. Full variable domain (rest looked up from reference TRBV15 and TRBJ2-7): DAMVIQNPRYQVTQFGKPVTLSCSQTLNHNVMYWYQQKSSQAPKLLFHYYDKDFNNEADTPDNFQSRRPNTSFCFLDIRSPGLGDTAMYLCATSRGFKSGGNEQYFGPGTRLTVT.

J is TRBJ1-2 and V is TRBV5-6; TRBD1 might be the D (6 bases). There are 14 residues in the CDR3. The ends were cut back, 1 base at V and 4 bases at J, with 11 bases in the middle. Germline lookup yields CDR1 SGHDT and CDR2 YYEEEE. CDR3 sequence reads: CASSLTGHLYGYTF. The CDR3 DNA reads TGTGCCAGCAGCTTGACGGGACACCTCTATGGCTACACCTTC.

This rearrangement joins TRBV5-5 to TRBJ1-2, with 12 nucleotides matching TRBD1. Trimming cost V 4 bases and J 7 bases; bases outside gene matches: 5. Germline V gene lookup returns CDR1 SGHKS and CDR2 YYEKEE (reference sequence). The CDR3 spans 14 residues. CDR3 sequence reads: CASSIGTGGGGYTF. CDR3 coding DNA: TGTGCCAGCAGCATCGGGACAGGGGGCGGTGGCTACACCTTC.

For the CDR3, the DNA is TGTGCCAGCGGACAGACATCGAACACCGGGGAGCTGTTTTTT. Translation gives CASGQTSNTGELFF. The chain joins TRBV6-1 to TRBJ2-2; D possibly corresponds to TRBD1 (6 bases). Trimming left V 8 bases short and J 0 bases short, with 10 bases between. The germline V gene encodes CDR1 MNHNS and CDR2 SASEGT. This CDR3 is built from 14 residues.

J is TRBJ1-5 and V is TRBV5-1; TRBD1 might be the D (6 bases). This CDR3 comprises 15 residues. CDR1 and CDR2 (germline): SGHRS, YFSETQ. Trimming pared 4 bases from V and 3 bases from J, leaving 14 bases between. In DNA form, the CDR3 reads TGCGCCAGCAGCCCCTCGACAGGCTTCAATCAGCCCCAGCATTTT. Its protein is CASSPSTGFNQPQHF.

This rearrangement joins TRBV5-1 to TRBJ1-1; D ambiguous. Germline V gene data show CDR1 as SGHRS and CDR2 as YFSETQ. This CDR3 has 12 amino acids. V lost 4 bases and J 2 bases, leaving 6 bases between the germline ends. The CDR3 sequence is CASSPGNTEAFF. CDR3 nucleotides: TGCGCCAGCAGCCCGGGAAACACTGAAGCTTTCTTT.

This clone was detected only a few times. The chain carries TRBV28 and TRBJ2-3; TRBD2 agrees at 7 bases. J lost 2 bases, V lost 7 bases, and 21 bases had no gene match. Germline loops: CDR1 MDHEN, CDR2 SYDVKM. The CDR3 is 19 residues long. The CDR3 here is CASTHGGIGMTGYTDTQYF. The CDR3 bases are TGTGCCAGCACTCACGGGGGGATCGGGATGACGGGCTACACAGATACGCAGTATTTT.

This chain joins TRBV7-9 and TRBJ2-6; weak D call: TRBD1 (6 bases). Trimming took off 5 bases at V and 2 bases at J, with 22 bases between the two ends. Germline values: CDR1 SEHNR, CDR2 FQNEAQ (reference sequence). The CDR3 length is 19 residues. CDR3 sequence (DNA): TGTGCCAGCAGCCCCGGCTTGAAGGGGGAATGGACTGGGGCCAACGTCCTGACTTTC. Protein product: CASSPGLKGEWTGANVLTF.

V gene TRBV11-2 combines with J gene TRBJ2-1, with a weak D call TRBD2 (6 bases). CDR3 size: 17 residues. Per germline, CDR1 SGHAT and CDR2 FQNNGV. V lost 3 bases to trimming and J lost 0 bases, with 15 bases between them. The CDR3 DNA sequence: TGTGCCAGCAGCTTGGTGAGGAGGGCAAGCTCCTACAATGAGCAGTTCTTC. As protein: CASSLVRRASSYNEQFF.